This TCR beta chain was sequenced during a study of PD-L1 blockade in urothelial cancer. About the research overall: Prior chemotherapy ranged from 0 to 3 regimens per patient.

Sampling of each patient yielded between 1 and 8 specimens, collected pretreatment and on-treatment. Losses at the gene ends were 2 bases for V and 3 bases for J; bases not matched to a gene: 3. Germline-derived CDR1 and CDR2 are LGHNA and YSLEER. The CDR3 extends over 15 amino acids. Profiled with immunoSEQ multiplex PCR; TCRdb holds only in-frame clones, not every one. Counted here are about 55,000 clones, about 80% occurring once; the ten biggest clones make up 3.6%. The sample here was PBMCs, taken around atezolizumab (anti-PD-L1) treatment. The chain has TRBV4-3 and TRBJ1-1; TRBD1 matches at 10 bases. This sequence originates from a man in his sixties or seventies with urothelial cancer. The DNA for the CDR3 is TGCGCCAGCAGCCAAACCGGGACAGGGGACACTGAAGCTTTCTTT. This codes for CASSQTGTGDTEAFF.